This T cell receptor beta chain was sequenced for a study of CD8 T cells in ankylosing spondylitis. This CDR3 spans 14 amino acids. Trimming removed 0 bases at V and 1 base at J, with 8 bases between. In germline, CDR1 is SGDLS, CDR2 YYNGEE. TCRdb re-derived calls from the 5' RACE reads in MiXCR, one entry per CDR3 protein. The table shows roughly 40,000 distinct CDR3 sequences, with around 2.8% occurring only once. This sequence joins TRBV9 and TRBJ2-7; D uncertain. Sequencing was performed on blood, either unsorted or a sorted T cell fraction (not recorded which). This receptor was taken from a male donor with ankylosing spondylitis or in good health (not recorded which). Here the CDR3 DNA reads TGTGCCAGCAGCGTAGCACTGGGATCCTACGAGCAGTACTTC. It yields the protein CASSVALGSYEQYF.